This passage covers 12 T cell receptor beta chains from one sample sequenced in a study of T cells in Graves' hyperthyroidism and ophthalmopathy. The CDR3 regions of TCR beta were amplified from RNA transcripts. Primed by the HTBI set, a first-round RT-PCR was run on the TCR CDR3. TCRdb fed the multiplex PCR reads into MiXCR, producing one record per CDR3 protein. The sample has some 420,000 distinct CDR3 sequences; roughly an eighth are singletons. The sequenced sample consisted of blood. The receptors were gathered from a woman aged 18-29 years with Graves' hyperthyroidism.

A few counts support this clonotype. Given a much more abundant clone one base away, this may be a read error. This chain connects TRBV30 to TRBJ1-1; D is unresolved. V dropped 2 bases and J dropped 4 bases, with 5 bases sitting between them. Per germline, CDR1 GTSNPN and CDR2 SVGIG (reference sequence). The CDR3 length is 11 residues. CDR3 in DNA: TGTGCCTGGAGTCACCGCACTGAAGCTTTCTTT. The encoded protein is CAWSHRTEAFF.

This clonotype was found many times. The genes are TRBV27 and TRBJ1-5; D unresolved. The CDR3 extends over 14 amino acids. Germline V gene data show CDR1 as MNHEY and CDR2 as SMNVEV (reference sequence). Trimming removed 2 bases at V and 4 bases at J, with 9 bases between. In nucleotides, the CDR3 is TGTGCCAGCAGTTTAGCGGGGTATAATCAGCCCCAGCATTTT. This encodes CASSLAGYNQPQHF.

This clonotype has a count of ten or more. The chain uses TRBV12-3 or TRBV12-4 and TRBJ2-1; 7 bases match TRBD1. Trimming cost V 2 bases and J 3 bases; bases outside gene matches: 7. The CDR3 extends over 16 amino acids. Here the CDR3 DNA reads TGTGCCAGCAGTTTATCGCCCGGGACAGACTACAATGAGCAGTTCTTC. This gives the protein CASSLSPGTDYNEQFF.

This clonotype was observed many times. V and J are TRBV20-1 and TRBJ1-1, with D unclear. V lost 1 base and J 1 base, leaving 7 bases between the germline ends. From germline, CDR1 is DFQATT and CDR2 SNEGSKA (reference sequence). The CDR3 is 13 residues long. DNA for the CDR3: TGCAGTGCTAGAGTCCGGGGGAACACTGAAGCTTTCTTT. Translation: CSARVRGNTEAFF.

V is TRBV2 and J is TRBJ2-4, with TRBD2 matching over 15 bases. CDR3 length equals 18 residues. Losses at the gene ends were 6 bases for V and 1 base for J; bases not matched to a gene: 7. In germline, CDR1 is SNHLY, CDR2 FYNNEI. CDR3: CASSQPGTSGRAKNIQYF. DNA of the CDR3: TGTGCCAGCAGCCAACCAGGGACTAGCGGGAGGGCCAAAAACATTCAGTACTTC.

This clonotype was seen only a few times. For the CDR3, the DNA is TGCGCCAGCAGCACCAGGGGCCCGAGCTCCTACAATGAGCAGTTCTTC. Translation gives CASSTRGPSSYNEQFF. The chain employs TRBV5-1 and TRBJ2-1; D is possibly TRBD1 (6 bases). The CDR3 has 16 residues. From germline, CDR1 is SGHRS and CDR2 YFSETQ. V was trimmed by 4 bases and J by 0 bases, leaving 14 bases between them.

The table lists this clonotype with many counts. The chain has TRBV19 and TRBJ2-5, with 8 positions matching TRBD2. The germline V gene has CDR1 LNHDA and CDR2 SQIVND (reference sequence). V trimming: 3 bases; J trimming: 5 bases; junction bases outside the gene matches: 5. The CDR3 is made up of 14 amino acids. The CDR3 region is CASSMGLDGETQYF. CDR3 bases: TGTGCCAGTAGTATGGGACTAGACGGTGAGACCCAGTACTTC.

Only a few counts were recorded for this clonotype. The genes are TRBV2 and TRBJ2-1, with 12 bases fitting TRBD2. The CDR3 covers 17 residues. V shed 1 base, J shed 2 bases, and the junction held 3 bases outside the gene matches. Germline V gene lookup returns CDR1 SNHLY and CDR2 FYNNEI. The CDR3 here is CASSEGTSGNAYNEQFF. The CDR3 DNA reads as TGTGCCAGCAGTGAAGGGACTAGCGGGAACGCCTACAATGAGCAGTTCTTC. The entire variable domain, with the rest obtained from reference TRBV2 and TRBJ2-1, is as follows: EPEVTQTPSHQVTQMGQEVILRCVPISNHLYFYWYRQILGQKVEFLVSFYNNEISEKSEIFDDQFSVERPDGSNFTLKIRSTKLEDSAMYFCASSEGTSGNAYNEQFFGPGTRLTVL.

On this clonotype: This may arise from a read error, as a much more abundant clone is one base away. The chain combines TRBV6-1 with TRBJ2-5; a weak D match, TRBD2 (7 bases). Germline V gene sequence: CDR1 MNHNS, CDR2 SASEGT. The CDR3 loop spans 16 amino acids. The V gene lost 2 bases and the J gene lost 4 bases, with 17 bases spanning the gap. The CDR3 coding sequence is TGTGCCAGCAGTGAATTTGACGGGGGGCAGGGAGAGACCCAGTACTTC. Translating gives CASSEFDGGQGETQYF.

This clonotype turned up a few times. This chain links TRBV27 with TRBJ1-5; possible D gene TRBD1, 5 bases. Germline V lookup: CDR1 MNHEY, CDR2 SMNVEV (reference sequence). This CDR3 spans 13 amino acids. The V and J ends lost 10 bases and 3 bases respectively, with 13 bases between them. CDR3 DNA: TGTGCCACCAGGGACCGCGCCAATCAGCCCCAGCATTTT. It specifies CATRDRANQPQHF.

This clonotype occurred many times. CDR3 sequence: CASSLSLLAGVSYEQYF. The CDR3 nucleotides read TGTGCCAGCAGTTTATCCCTACTAGCGGGAGTATCCTACGAGCAGTACTTC. The chain joins TRBV28 to TRBJ2-7; 11 bases agree with TRBD2. The CDR3 runs to 17 residues. Germline assignment: CDR1 MDHEN and CDR2 SYDVKM. V lost 1 base and J lost 1; bases outside the gene matches: 6.

CDR3 in DNA: TGTGCCAGCAGCTTGGGGGATGGATCACCCCTCCACTTT. Its translation is CASSLGDGSPLHF. The chain is built from TRBV5-5 and TRBJ1-6; D gene ambiguous. The CDR3 extends over 13 amino acids. Germline loops: CDR1 SGHKS, CDR2 YYEKEE (reference sequence). Trimming cost V 0 bases and J 10 bases, with 8 bases left between them.